Following are 4 T cell receptor beta chains from one sample sequenced in a study of T-cell reconstitution after alpha-beta-depleted transplantation in children. The TCRbeta library incorporated unique molecular identifiers. TCRdb re-called the PCR reads through MiXCR, storing one row per CDR3 protein. The repertoire holds roughly 100,000 distinct CDR3 sequences, with around 6.1% as singletons. The sample consisted of PBMCs, mostly from graft donor cells, taken 60 days after TCRalphabeta/CD19-depleted stem cell transplant. The source of these receptors is a female patient aged 2-15 years who had a stem cell transplant for Fanconi anemia, so the T cells may come from the graft donor.

The sample holds many counts of this clonotype. The chain employs TRBV7-3 and TRBJ2-2; 8 nucleotides line up with TRBD1. The germline gives CDR1 SGHTA, CDR2 FQGTGA. Trimming removed 2 bases from V and 0 bases from J; junction bases left unmatched: 2. The CDR3 consists of 16 residues. CDR3 in amino acids: CASSLLDRANTGELFF. Written as DNA, the CDR3 is TGTGCCAGCAGCTTATTGGACAGGGCGAACACCGGGGAGCTGTTTTTT.

This clonotype appeared many times. The rearrangement uses TRBV20-1 and TRBJ2-3; D gene ambiguous. V was shortened by 5 bases and J by 5 bases, with 11 bases between the two germline ends. CDR1 is DFQATT, CDR2 SNEGSKA, per germline (reference sequence). CDR3 length equals 12 residues. The CDR3 loop is CSAPPTLDTQYF. The CDR3 DNA reads as TGCAGTGCTCCCCCGACTTTAGATACGCAGTATTTT.

This clonotype was recorded at least ten times. The rearrangement joins TRBV20-1 to TRBJ1-4; 8 bases are shared with TRBD1. Germline CDR1 reads DFQATT; CDR2 reads SNEGSKA (reference sequence). This CDR3 has 14 residues. The V and J ends lost 6 bases and 4 bases, in that order; junction bases with no gene match: 7. CDR3 in DNA: TGCAGTGCAGGACGACAGGGGTATAATGAAAAACTGTTTTTT. Protein: CSAGRQGYNEKLFF.

Note on this clonotype: A read error is possible here, since a much larger clone lies one base away. The chain has TRBV10-2 and TRBJ2-7; D is uncertain. Germline V lookup: CDR1 WSHSY, CDR2 SAAADI. The CDR3 loop spans 12 amino acids. DNA of the CDR3: TGCGCCAGCAGTAAGTCACCCTACGAGCAGTACTTC. Residues: CASSKSPYEQYF.